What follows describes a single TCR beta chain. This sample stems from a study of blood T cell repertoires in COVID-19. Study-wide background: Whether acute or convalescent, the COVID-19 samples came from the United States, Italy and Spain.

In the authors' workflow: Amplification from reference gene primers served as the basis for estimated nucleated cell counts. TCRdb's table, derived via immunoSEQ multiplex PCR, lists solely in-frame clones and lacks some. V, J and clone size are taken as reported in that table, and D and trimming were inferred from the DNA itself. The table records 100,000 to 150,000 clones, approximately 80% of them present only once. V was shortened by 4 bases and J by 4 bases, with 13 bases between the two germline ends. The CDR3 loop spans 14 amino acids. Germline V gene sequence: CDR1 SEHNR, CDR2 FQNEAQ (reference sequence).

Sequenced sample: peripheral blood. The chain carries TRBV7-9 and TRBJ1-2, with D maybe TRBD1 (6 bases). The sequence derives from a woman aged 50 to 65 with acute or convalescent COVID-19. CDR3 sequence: CASSSPGASYGYTF. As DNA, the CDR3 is TGTGCCAGCAGCTCGCCAGGGGCTAGCTATGGCTACACCTTC.